The 3 T cell receptor beta chains below all came from one sample that was sequenced in a study of beta chain features in type 1 diabetes. The authors reverse transcribed all of the isolated RNA, so sequencing captured expressed TCRB transcripts. Assay used: immunoSEQ multiplex PCR; TCRdb lists only in-frame clones, some missing. The sample lists about half a million clones; 30% were seen once. The sample taken for sequencing was naive CD4+ T cells from blood. The receptors originated from a man aged 18-30 years in good health.

The gene calls are TRBV29-1 and TRBJ2-7, with unresolved D. The CDR3 is made up of 12 amino acids. Trimming stripped 0 bases from V and 3 bases from J, with 6 bases between. Germline CDR1 SQVTM, CDR2 ANQGSEA. For the CDR3, the DNA is TGCAGCGTTGAAGATCCTGACTACGAGCAGTACTTC. It is translated as CSVEDPDYEQYF.

There are a few counts of this clone. V gene TRBV25-1 combines with J gene TRBJ2-3, with no clear D. The ends were cut back, 2 bases at V and 1 base at J, with 10 bases in the middle. Germline-derived CDR1 and CDR2 are MGHDK and SYGVNS. CDR3 length equals 15 residues. The CDR3 sequence is CASSERPAGTDTQYF. The CDR3 DNA reads TGTGCCAGCAGTGAACGTCCTGCGGGCACAGATACGCAGTATTTT.

This clone was observed a few times. The chain recombines TRBV7-3 with TRBJ2-4; D is perhaps TRBD2 (6 bases). The CDR3 spans 14 residues. Trimming left V 6 bases short and J 4 bases short, with 13 bases between. Germline V gene lookup returns CDR1 SGHTA and CDR2 FQGTGA. In nucleotides, the CDR3 is TGTGCCAGCAGTTTAGACGGGAGTAAAAACATTCAGTACTTC. This codes for CASSLDGSKNIQYF.